The rows below give T cell receptor beta chains drawn from one sample of a study of T cell responses to AZD1222 COVID-19 vaccine. TCRdb's copy holds only in-frame clones and misses some; the assay was immunoSEQ multiplex PCR. The sample lists roughly 99,000 clones, roughly 87% occurring once. This material consisted of peripheral blood, taken on day 0 of AZD1222 vaccination. The origin of the receptors is an adult in good health. The CDR3 runs from the conserved cysteine through the conserved F or W. Each record gives: clone size, J gene, V gene, D gene, CDR3 DNA, CDR3 protein. The D gene is left open where the match is weak. Clone size appears in some rows only: once, few, many, or a class for an expanded clone.

>.|TRBJ1-2|TRBV4-2|TRBD1
TGTGCCAGCAGCCCTCTTGGGGACAGGGGGCTTTCGTTAGGCTACACCTTC
CASSPLGDRGLSLGYTF
>.|TRBJ1-2|TRBV6-2/TRBV6-3|.
TGTGCCAGCAGTCAAGGAAGGAAGGGACGGCATGGCTACACCTTC
CASSQGRKGRHGYTF
>.|TRBJ1-4|TRBV27|.
TGTGCCAGCAACCAAAACGGGGGTGGGGGAGGACTGTTTTTT
CASNQNGGGGGLFF
>.|TRBJ2-7|TRBV18|.
TGTGCCAGCTCACCAGGGGCGGGCTACGAGCAGTACTTC
CASSPGAGYEQYF
>.|TRBJ2-3|TRBV4-3|TRBD2
TGCGCCAGCAGCCAGGGGACTAGCGGGGGGGGAGATACGCAGTATTTT
CASSQGTSGGGDTQYF
>.|TRBJ1-2|TRBV7-3|TRBD1
TGTGCCAGCACCGAAACAGGGGGCGACTACCCGGGGGATGGCTACACCTTC
CASTETGGDYPGDGYTF
>.|TRBJ2-2|TRBV4-3|.
TGCGCCAGCAGCCAACAAGCAACCAACACCGGGGAGCTGTTTTTT
CASSQQATNTGELFF
>.|TRBJ1-2|TRBV19|.
TGTGCCAGTAGTATCCCCCACTTAGGGATTGGCACCTTC
CASSIPHLGIGTF
>once|TRBJ2-1|TRBV14|.
TGTGCCAGCAGCCCCTTGACTTGGTTTAGCAATGAGCAGTTCTTC
CASSPLTWFSNEQFF
>.|TRBJ2-7|TRBV18|TRBD2
TGTGCCAGCTCACCCGGGACTAGCGTTGACGAGCAGTACTTC
CASSPGTSVDEQYF
>.|TRBJ1-2|TRBV30|.
TGTGCCTGGAGGGCCAACAGGGTAGTGGACTATGGCTACACCTTC
CAWRANRVVDYGYTF
>.|TRBJ2-3|TRBV19|TRBD2
TGTGCCAGTAGTTCGAACCGGGACTACTCAGATACGCAGTATTTT
CASSSNRDYSDTQYF
>.|TRBJ2-1|TRBV15|TRBD2
TGTGCCACCAGCAGAGATCTAGCGGGGGGTCCTAGGTTCTTC
CATSRDLAGGPRFF
>.|TRBJ2-1|TRBV5-8|.
TGTGCCAGCAGCTTGGGGACCACGGGACTTGCCTACAATGAGCAGTTCTTC
CASSLGTTGLAYNEQFF
>.|TRBJ1-3|TRBV6-6|.
TGTGCCAGCAGTTACATGACCTCTGGAAACACCATATATTTT
CASSYMTSGNTIYF
>.|TRBJ1-2|TRBV7-9|.
TGTGCCAGCAGACCCTTTAGCGGCTATGGCTACACCTTC
CASRPFSGYGYTF
>.|TRBJ1-1|TRBV4-2|.
TGTGCCAGCAGCCAAGATCGAGGGCAAGCTTTCTTT
CASSQDRGQAFF
>once|TRBJ2-4|TRBV24-1|TRBD1
TGTGCCACCAGTGATACCAGGGGGAACATTCAGTACTTC
CATSDTRGNIQYF
>.|TRBJ2-7|TRBV12-3/TRBV12-4|.
TGTGCCAGCAGTTTATCCGTTGGGGAGCAGTACTTC
CASSLSVGEQYF
>.|TRBJ2-2|TRBV27|TRBD2
TGTGCCAGCAGCCCTAGGACTAGCTCGAGGAACCGGGAGCTGTTTTTT
CASSPRTSSRNRELFF
>.|TRBJ1-6|TRBV7-2|TRBD1
TGTGCCAGCAGTTCGACCGGGACAGAGATTTCACCCCTCCACTTT
CASSSTGTEISPLHF
>few|TRBJ2-7|TRBV19|TRBD2
TGTGCCAGTAGACTCACCGGGACTAGCGGGGGGAACGAGCAGTACTTC
CASRLTGTSGGNEQYF
>.|TRBJ2-3|TRBV2|TRBD2
TGTGCCAGCAGTCCACTAGCGGGGGGAAGCACAGATACGCAGTATTTT
CASSPLAGGSTDTQYF
>.|TRBJ2-7|TRBV30|.
TGTGCCTGGAGTTTGGGGCAGATCTCCTACGAGCAGTACTTC
CAWSLGQISYEQYF
>few|TRBJ1-6|TRBV18|TRBD1
TGTGCCAGCTCACTGGACAGGAATAATTCACCCCTCCACTTT
CASSLDRNNSPLHF
>.|TRBJ2-1|TRBV7-2|TRBD1
TGTGCCAGCAGCCCACGACAGGGTTGGAATGAGCAGTTCTTC
CASSPRQGWNEQFF
>.|TRBJ2-7|TRBV4-3|.
TGCGCCAGCAGCCAAGGTTTAGGGGGAGCGGCCTACGAGCAGTACTTC
CASSQGLGGAAYEQYF
>once|TRBJ2-3|TRBV12-3/TRBV12-4|TRBD2
TGTGCCAGCAATCGGGGGGGCACAGATACGCAGTATTTT
CASNRGGTDTQYF
>.|TRBJ2-7|TRBV5-1|TRBD1
TGCGCCAGCAGCTTGTGGGCAGGGGGTGACGAGCAGTACTTC
CASSLWAGGDEQYF
>once|TRBJ2-7|TRBV9|.
TGTGCCAGCAGCGTGGCGGTGGGGGCCGACAGTTACGAGCAGTACTTC
CASSVAVGADSYEQYF
>.|TRBJ1-6|TRBV7-2|.
TGTGCCAGCAGCTTAGGCCCTAATTCACCCCTCCACTTT
CASSLGPNSPLHF
>.|TRBJ2-5|TRBV28|TRBD2
TGTGCCAGCAGTTTACTAGCGGGAGTGACCCAGTACTTC
CASSLLAGVTQYF
>once|TRBJ2-3|TRBV7-2|.
TGTGCCAGCAGACCCGCGGCCCACACAGATACGCAGTATTTT
CASRPAAHTDTQYF
>.|TRBJ1-1|TRBV5-1|.
TGCGCCAGCAGCTTAGAGGGGCGGAGCGACACTGAAGCTTTCTTT
CASSLEGRSDTEAFF
>.|TRBJ2-3|TRBV11-2|.
TGTGCCAGCAGCTTAGCTTTTGGCACAGATACGCAGTATTTT
CASSLAFGTDTQYF
>.|TRBJ1-6|TRBV6-5|TRBD1
TGTGCCAGCAGCCACTTAGGGGGCAATTCACCCCTCCACTTT
CASSHLGGNSPLHF
>.|TRBJ1-6|TRBV30|.
TGTGCCTGGAGTGATCAGGGCAGCTCACCCCTCCACTTT
CAWSDQGSSPLHF
>.|TRBJ1-4|TRBV18|TRBD1
TGTGCCAGCTCACCGGCGCAGGGGGCGCCCGGGGAAAAACTGTTTTTT
CASSPAQGAPGEKLFF
>once|TRBJ2-1|TRBV7-3|TRBD2
TGTGCCAGCAGCTCCGGACTAGCTGGCTACAATGAGCAGTTCTTC
CASSSGLAGYNEQFF
>.|TRBJ2-7|TRBV28|TRBD2
TGTGCCAGCAGTTTACGGCGGGAGGGAAACGAGCAGTACTTC
CASSLRREGNEQYF
>.|TRBJ1-2|TRBV27|TRBD1
TGTGCCAGCAGTTCGGGACAGGAAGCTAACTATGGCTACACCTTC
CASSSGQEANYGYTF
>.|TRBJ1-1|TRBV5-1|.
TGCGCCAGCACTCGTGGGGAGGCGGTAGGGCTGAAATGGACTGAAGCTTTCTTT
CASTRGEAVGLKWTEAFF